These 16 T cell receptor beta chains were all obtained from the same sample, sequenced in a study of T cell responses to AZD1222 COVID-19 vaccine. The method was immunoSEQ multiplex PCR; TCRdb's version includes in-frame clones alone and lacks a portion of them. The table has 95,000 to 100,000 clones, around 87% seen once. Sequenced here: peripheral blood, sampled 28 days after the second AZD1222 dose. All receptors come from an adult who received the AZD1222 COVID-19 vaccine.

The chain recombines TRBV19 with TRBJ1-4; no clear D gene. Trimming left V 1 base short and J 8 bases short, with 14 bases between. Germline lookup yields CDR1 LNHDA and CDR2 SQIVND (reference sequence). This CDR3 is built from 15 residues. The CDR3 region is CASSIAGTASEKLFF. The CDR3 region has the DNA TGTGCCAGTAGTATAGCCGGAACAGCTTCCGAAAAACTGTTTTTT. Full variable domain (outside the CDR3, taken from reference TRBV19 and TRBJ1-4): DGGITQSPKYLFRKEGQNVTLSCEQNLNHDAMYWYRQDPGQGLRLIYYSQIVNDFQKGDIAEGYSVSREKKESFPLTVTSAQKNPTAFYLCASSIAGTASEKLFFGSGTQLSVL.

This sequence joins TRBV18 and TRBJ1-5, with 8 positions matching TRBD1. Trimming cost V 6 bases and J 6 bases; bases outside gene matches: 13. Per the germline V gene, CDR1 is KGHSH and CDR2 is LQKENI. CDR3 length: 16 amino acids. CDR3 amino acids: CASSQATGGSGQPQHF. The CDR3 DNA reads as TGTGCCAGCTCCCAAGCTACAGGGGGTTCGGGTCAGCCCCAGCATTTT.

The V call is TRBV9, the J call TRBJ2-1, with 8 positions matching TRBD1. The V gene's germline CDR1 is SGDLS and CDR2 YYNGEE. V was pared by 4 bases and J by 0 bases, with 6 bases of the junction left unmatched. The CDR3 is 16 residues long. CDR3 region: CASSPGQEVSYNEQFF. The CDR3 nucleotides are TGTGCCAGCAGCCCGGGACAGGAAGTCTCCTACAATGAGCAGTTCTTC.

This clone came up a few times. CDR3 loop: CSVEASGSPIEQFF. CDR3 DNA: TGCAGCGTTGAGGCTAGCGGGTCCCCCATCGAGCAGTTCTTC. The chain links TRBV29-1 to TRBJ2-1, with 8 bases matching TRBD2. The CDR3 has 14 amino acids. Trimming took 3 bases from V and 10 from J; bases not matched to a gene: 11. Germline CDR1 reads SQVTM; CDR2 reads ANQGSEA.

For the CDR3, the DNA is TGTGCCTGGAGTGTGGGGCGAGATCAGCCCCAGCATTTT. Translation: CAWSVGRDQPQHF. The gene calls are TRBV30 and TRBJ1-5, with a weak D call TRBD1 (5 bases). Germline V gene data show CDR1 as GTSNPN and CDR2 as SVGIG (reference sequence). The CDR3 is 13 amino acids. The V gene lost 0 bases and the J gene lost 5 bases, with 8 bases spanning the gap. Full variable domain (outside the CDR3, taken from reference TRBV30 and TRBJ1-5): SQTIHQWPATLVQPVGSPLSLECTVEGTSNPNLYWYRQAAGRGLQLLFYSVGIGQISSEVPQNLSASRPQDRQFILSSKKLLLSDSGFYLCAWSVGRDQPQHFGDGTRLSIL.

V gene TRBV7-2 combines with J gene TRBJ1-4; perhaps TRBD1 as D (5 bases). V shed 1 base and J shed 7 bases, with 13 bases lying between them. The length of the CDR3 is 15 residues. Germline V gene sequence: CDR1 SGHTA, CDR2 FQGNSA. In nucleotides, the CDR3 is TGTGCCAGCAGCTTAGGGGCAGGGAGACCTGAAAAACTGTTTTTT. Translated: CASSLGAGRPEKLFF.

This rearrangement joins TRBV7-2 to TRBJ2-5, with D perhaps TRBD2 (6 bases). This CDR3 spans 14 amino acids. Germline CDR1 SGHTA, CDR2 FQGNSA. V lost 3 bases and J 5 bases, leaving 13 bases between the germline ends. The CDR3 loop is CASSFGPGEETQYF. Here the CDR3 DNA reads TGTGCCAGCAGCTTTGGTCCGGGGGAGGAGACCCAGTACTTC.

This sequence joins TRBV27 and TRBJ1-4; D is unresolved. Trimming took off 6 bases at V and 3 bases at J, with 14 bases between the two ends. The CDR3 consists of 15 residues. Germline V gene lookup returns CDR1 MNHEY and CDR2 SMNVEV (reference sequence). CDR3 sequence reads: CASSTIPRANEKLFF. CDR3 sequence (DNA): TGTGCCAGCAGCACGATCCCACGTGCTAATGAAAAACTGTTTTTT. The entire variable domain, with the rest obtained from reference TRBV27 and TRBJ1-4, is as follows: EAQVTQNPRYLITVTGKKLTVTCSQNMNHEYMSWYRQDPGLGLRQIYYSMNVEVTDKGDVPEGYKVSRKEKRNFPLILESPSPNQTSLYFCASSTIPRANEKLFFGSGTQLSVL.

The V call is TRBV4-1, the J call TRBJ2-3; the D call may be TRBD1 or TRBD2 (6 bases each). This CDR3 spans 16 amino acids. Germline V gene data show CDR1 as MGHRA and CDR2 as YSYEKL. Trimming shortened V by 2 bases and J by 3 bases, and 15 bases separated the two germline ends. The CDR3 loop is CASSQLDGGGTDTQYF. The CDR3 coding sequence is TGCGCCAGCAGCCAACTAGACGGGGGCGGTACAGATACGCAGTATTTT.

The chain combines TRBV7-9 with TRBJ2-7; 11 bases are a match to TRBD1. Germline assignment: CDR1 SEHNR and CDR2 FQNEAQ (reference sequence). This CDR3 spans 15 amino acids. J gave up 0 bases and V 7 bases, and 5 bases lay outside the gene matches. The CDR3 protein is CASTQGQGDSYEQYF. The CDR3 nucleotides read TGTGCCAGCACCCAGGGACAGGGGGACTCCTACGAGCAGTACTTC.

This clone was detected only a few times. This chain links TRBV6-5 with TRBJ1-1; D is possibly TRBD1 (5 bases). V was trimmed by 8 bases and J by 8 bases, leaving 12 bases between them. The germline V gene has CDR1 MNHEY and CDR2 SVGAGI. The CDR3 consists of 11 residues. CDR3 protein: CASLRGLEAFF. DNA of the CDR3: TGTGCCAGCTTACGGGGCCTGGAAGCTTTCTTT.

The chain joins TRBV24-1 to TRBJ2-6; D unresolved. V was shortened by 4 bases and J by 0 bases, with 9 bases between the two germline ends. CDR1 and CDR2 (germline): KGHDR, SFDVKD. CDR3 length: 16 residues. CDR3 protein: CATSDPRFSGANVLTF. The CDR3 nucleotides read TGTGCCACCAGTGACCCCCGGTTCTCTGGGGCCAACGTCCTGACTTTC.

The chain couples TRBV4-1 to TRBJ1-1, with no clear D. The CDR3 covers 14 residues. Trimming pared 4 bases from V and 0 bases from J, leaving 9 bases between. The V gene's germline CDR1 is MGHRA and CDR2 YSYEKL. CDR3 DNA: TGCGCCAGCAGCCCCCCTGGACTGAACACTGAAGCTTTCTTT. Translated, it gives CASSPPGLNTEAFF.

This chain joins TRBV27 and TRBJ2-7; D remains unclear. The CDR3 has 18 residues. V lost 0 bases to trimming and J lost 6 bases, with 24 bases between them. Germline values: CDR1 MNHEY, CDR2 SMNVEV (reference sequence). DNA of the CDR3: TGTGCCAGCAGTTTATCCCGTCGACTGGGGTCGGGCCCCTCCGAGCAGTACTTC. This sequence encodes CASSLSRRLGSGPSEQYF.

This rearrangement joins TRBV7-2 to TRBJ2-7; 7 bases are shared with TRBD2. The germline V gene encodes CDR1 SGHTA and CDR2 FQGNSA. The CDR3 runs 15 residues. The V segment lost 0 bases and the J segment 2 bases; nucleotides outside the gene matches: 4. The CDR3 protein is CASSLAGGSAYEQYF. In DNA form, the CDR3 reads TGTGCCAGCAGCTTAGCTGGCGGGAGCGCCTACGAGCAGTACTTC.

The V and J genes are TRBV10-3 and TRBJ2-7; 7 positions agree with TRBD1. Looked up from germline, CDR1 is ENHRY and CDR2 is SYGVKD. With V trimmed by 11 bases and J by 3 bases, 10 bases remained unmatched. The CDR3 contains 13 residues. The CDR3 loop is CAAGTAENYEQYF. CDR3 coding DNA: TGTGCCGCTGGGACAGCTGAGAACTACGAGCAGTACTTC.